This T cell receptor (beta chain) was sequenced during a study of cytotoxic CD8 clonotypes in ibrutinib-treated CLL. Overall study context: The subjects consisted of approximately ten relapsed/refractory and approximately 15 treatment-naive individuals, with 17 to 18 IGHV unmutated. Specimens for response were gathered following a median approximately 11 months of therapy, spanning 6 to 36. Study results and caveats: The study found clonality rose at ibrutinib response, then fell toward baseline at progression.

In the case of this clone: Its target is unknown.

With 5 bases removed from V and 4 bases from J, the gap between germline ends came to 9 bases. This CDR3 is 13 amino acids long. In germline, CDR1 is MNHNS, CDR2 SASEGT. Target depth was 1 in 200,000 to 1 in 1 million T cells, about 10x per clonotype. Clones were read by immunoSEQ multiplex PCR, and TCRdb kept only the in-frame ones, dropping some. Of some 200,000 clones in the sample, roughly 73% were seen once. The chain carries TRBV6-1 and TRBJ1-5, with unresolved D. The TCR comes from a human donor with chronic lymphocytic leukemia. Here the sequenced sample was PBMCs, taken after 12 months of ibrutinib treatment. Here the CDR3 DNA reads TGTGCCAGCAGTCTGCAGGATAATCAGCCCCAGCATTTT. Translated: CASSLQDNQPQHF.